These 27 T cell receptor beta chains came from one sample sequenced in a study of blood T cell repertoires in COVID-19. The method was immunoSEQ multiplex PCR; TCRdb's version includes in-frame clones alone and lacks a portion of them. The data hold under 60,000 clones, with over 65% observed a single time. Sequenced: peripheral blood. These receptors all stem from a human donor in a cohort sampled during active COVID-19.

This sequence joins TRBV6-5 and TRBJ2-7; the match to TRBD1 covers 10 bases. The V segment lost 10 bases and the J segment 3 bases; nucleotides outside the gene matches: 9. The CDR3 has 14 residues. The germline CDR1 and CDR2 sequences are MNHEY and SVGAGI. The CDR3 loop reads CATIWDRGGYEQYF. In DNA form, the CDR3 reads TGTGCCACCATTTGGGACAGGGGAGGCTACGAGCAGTACTTC.

CDR3 amino acids: CASSLARVPNTEAFF. CDR3 DNA sequence: TGTGCCAGCAGCTTGGCCCGGGTCCCAAACACTGAAGCTTTCTTT. The chain combines TRBV7-2 with TRBJ1-1; no clear D gene. The length of the CDR3 is 15 residues. Germline lookup yields CDR1 SGHTA and CDR2 FQGNSA. The V and J ends lost 3 bases and 2 bases respectively, with 13 bases between them.

This clone has only one observation. V is TRBV7-2 and J is TRBJ2-2; maybe TRBD1 (7 bases). Germline values: CDR1 SGHTA, CDR2 FQGNSA. Trimming took off 2 bases at V and 4 bases at J, with 14 bases between the two ends. This CDR3 has 16 amino acids. In nucleotides, the CDR3 is TGTGCCAGCAGCTTACAAGGGGGCGGGACCACCGGGGAGCTGTTTTTT. Residues: CASSLQGGGTTGELFF.

The genes are TRBV10-2 and TRBJ1-2; tentatively, D is TRBD1 (6 bases). Per the germline V gene, CDR1 is WSHSY and CDR2 is SAAADI. The CDR3 spans 15 residues. V was cut by 2 bases and J by 4 bases, with 14 bases left in between. CDR3 residues: CASSEPAGTSYGYTF. Here the CDR3 DNA reads TGCGCCAGCAGTGAGCCTGCCGGGACAAGCTATGGCTACACCTTC.

This sequence joins TRBV4-2 and TRBJ2-3, with D possibly TRBD2 on 6 matching bases. The CDR3 is 14 residues long. The V end lost 4 bases, the J end lost 0 bases, and 8 bases lay between the germline ends. Germline V lookup: CDR1 LGHNA, CDR2 YNFKEQ. The CDR3 DNA is TGTGCCAGCAGCCGGGACTGGAGCACAGATACGCAGTATTTT. It yields the protein CASSRDWSTDTQYF.

The CDR3 DNA reads as TGTGCCAGCAGTTGGACAGGGGGGGAGACCCAGTACTTC. It encodes CASSWTGGETQYF. This rearrangement joins TRBV28 to TRBJ2-5; 10 positions agree with TRBD1. The ends lost 4 bases at V and 5 bases at J; junction bases unmatched: 1. Germline CDR1 and CDR2: MDHEN and SYDVKM. The CDR3 consists of 13 residues. Supplemented by reference TRBV28 and TRBJ2-5, the full variable domain reads DVKVTQSSRYLVKRTGEKVFLECVQDMDHENMFWYRQDPGLGLRLIYFSYDVKMKEKGDIPEGYSVSREKKERFSLILESASTNQTSMYLCASSWTGGETQYFGPGTRLLVL.

The rearrangement links TRBV3-1 (or the pseudogene TRBV3-2) to TRBJ2-5, with 14 bases lining up with TRBD2. Germline V gene sequence: CDR1 LGHDT, CDR2 YNNKEL (reference sequence). With 4 bases clipped from V and 4 bases from J, the junction kept 5 bases outside the gene matches. The CDR3 length is 16 residues. In DNA, the CDR3 is TGTGCCAGCAGCCGCGGACTAGCGGGGGGCAGAGAGACCCAGTACTTC. Protein: CASSRGLAGGRETQYF.

The chain employs TRBV5-1 and TRBJ2-5; a weak D match, TRBD1 (5 bases). The CDR3 covers 12 residues. The V end lost 7 bases, the J end lost 2 bases, and 9 bases lay between the germline ends. From germline, CDR1 is SGHRS and CDR2 YFSETQ. This CDR3 reads CASRQPQETQYF. DNA of the CDR3: TGCGCCAGCCGACAGCCACAAGAGACCCAGTACTTC. Full variable domain (outside the CDR3, taken from reference TRBV5-1 and TRBJ2-5): KAGVTQTPRYLIKTRGQQVTLSCSPISGHRSVSWYQQTPGQGLQFLFEYFSETQRNKGNFPGRFSGRQFSNSRSEMNVSTLELGDSALYLCASRQPQETQYFGPGTRLLVL.

The rearrangement uses TRBV7-2 and TRBJ1-6; TRBD1 matches at 7 bases. This CDR3 has 12 amino acids. Germline-derived CDR1 and CDR2 are SGHTA and FQGNSA. Germline trimming cut 10 bases from V and 6 bases from J; bases unmatched to any gene: 3. The CDR3: CATRQGNSPLHF. In DNA, the CDR3 is TGTGCCACACGACAGGGTAATTCACCCCTCCACTTT.

This clone has more than one count but fewer than ten. V gene TRBV30 combines with J gene TRBJ1-2, with unresolved D. This CDR3 has 11 amino acids. Trimming took 5 bases from V and 4 from J, leaving 8 bases between them. Germline CDR1 GTSNPN, CDR2 SVGIG (reference sequence). The CDR3 loop is CAWETTYGYTF. DNA for the CDR3: TGTGCCTGGGAGACTACCTATGGCTACACCTTC.

This chain links TRBV30 with TRBJ2-2; 9 bases are shared with TRBD1. The V and J ends lost 7 bases and 4 bases, in that order; junction bases with no gene match: 10. CDR3 length: 15 residues. Germline V CDR1 and CDR2: GTSNPN, SVGIG (reference sequence). CDR3 nucleotides: TGTGCCTCAACCCTGACAGGGGGATTCACCGGGGAGCTGTTTTTT. It is translated as CASTLTGGFTGELFF.

The chain carries TRBV5-5 and TRBJ2-3, with D tentatively TRBD2 (6 bases). The CDR3 is made up of 16 amino acids. Germline V gene lookup returns CDR1 SGHKS and CDR2 YYEKEE (reference sequence). V lost 1 base and J lost 0, with 12 bases in between. The CDR3 sequence is CASSLSEGGSTDTQYF. CDR3 nucleotides: TGTGCCAGCAGCTTGTCAGAAGGAGGGAGCACAGATACGCAGTATTTT.

The chain joins TRBV29-1 to TRBJ2-7; D perhaps matches TRBD2 (5 bases). There are 13 residues in the CDR3. Per germline, CDR1 SQVTM and CDR2 ANQGSEA. Trimming took 7 bases from V and 1 from J, leaving 14 bases between them. CDR3: CSALSWESYEQYF. The CDR3 nucleotides read TGCAGCGCCCTCTCATGGGAGTCCTACGAGCAGTACTTC.

V gene TRBV30 combines with J gene TRBJ2-7; TRBD1 is a possible D gene (5 bases). Germline V gene data show CDR1 as GTSNPN and CDR2 as SVGIG (reference sequence). The CDR3 totals 13 residues. V lost 3 bases, J lost 3 bases, and 12 bases lay in between. The CDR3 DNA sequence: TGTGCCTGGAGCGCAGGGCCGTTCTACGAGCAGTACTTC. This sequence encodes CAWSAGPFYEQYF.

In its sample, this clone was seen once. The chain combines TRBV28 with TRBJ1-4; a possible D gene is TRBD1 (5 bases). The germline CDR1 and CDR2 sequences are MDHEN and SYDVKM. Between the trimmed V and J ends, which lost 2 bases and 3 bases, there was a span of 10 bases. CDR3 length: 15 amino acids. CDR3 residues: CASSLAGDSNEKLFF. The CDR3 nucleotides are TGTGCCAGCAGTTTAGCGGGGGACTCTAATGAAAAACTGTTTTTT.

The CDR3 is CASSPSSGNTIYF. The CDR3 DNA reads TGTGCCAGCAGTCCCAGCTCTGGAAACACCATATATTTT. The chain uses TRBV6-5 and TRBJ1-3; D ambiguous. V lost 5 bases, J lost 0 bases, and 5 bases lay in between. Germline-derived CDR1 and CDR2 are MNHEY and SVGAGI. This CDR3 region has 13 residues.

The gene calls are TRBV7-2 and TRBJ1-2, with a possible D match to TRBD1 (6 bases). V lost 5 bases and J 6 bases, leaving 16 bases between the germline ends. Looked up from germline, CDR1 is SGHTA and CDR2 is FQGNSA. CDR3 length equals 14 residues. Written as DNA, the CDR3 is TGTGCCAGCAGCCCAACGACAGGAATGAATGGCTACACCTTC. Its translation: CASSPTTGMNGYTF.

CDR3: CAWRPKTGAVYTF. CDR3 sequence (DNA): TGTGCCTGGAGGCCAAAGACAGGGGCCGTCTACACCTTC. V and J are TRBV30 and TRBJ1-2; 8 bases map to TRBD1. Germline V gives CDR1 GTSNPN, CDR2 SVGIG (reference sequence). The CDR3 loop spans 13 amino acids. The trim removed 3 bases at V and 10 bases at J, leaving 10 bases unmatched.

The J gene is TRBJ1-2, the V gene TRBV5-4, with a tentative D call TRBD1 (5 bases). Germline CDR1 is SGHNT and CDR2 is YYREEE (reference sequence). The CDR3 sequence is 17 residues long. Trimming removed 0 bases at V and 1 base at J, with 16 bases between. The CDR3 sequence: CASSLGQGGLGNYGYTF. CDR3 bases: TGTGCCAGCAGCTTGGGGCAGGGAGGACTTGGTAACTATGGCTACACCTTC.

V gene TRBV2 combines with J gene TRBJ1-4; 7 bases align to TRBD1. This CDR3 is built from 18 residues. From germline, CDR1 is SNHLY and CDR2 FYNNEI. The V segment lost 7 bases and the J segment 5 bases; nucleotides outside the gene matches: 19. This CDR3 reads CASTPVWVRGTANEKLFF. In DNA form, the CDR3 reads TGTGCCAGCACCCCAGTCTGGGTCAGGGGGACAGCCAATGAAAAACTGTTTTTT.

Comment on this clone: The same CDR3 can be traced to other DNA sequences in this sample. V gene TRBV7-9 combines with J gene TRBJ2-1; D is unresolved. With 1 base removed from V and 4 bases from J, the gap between germline ends came to 5 bases. Germline CDR1 reads SEHNR; CDR2 reads FQNEAQ (reference sequence). This CDR3 region has 13 residues. The CDR3 DNA reads TGTGCCAGCAGCTTAGGCACTTACAATGAGCAGTTCTTC. Amino acids: CASSLGTYNEQFF.

This chain connects TRBV5-1 to TRBJ2-7, with a possible D match to TRBD1 (6 bases). CDR1 and CDR2 (germline): SGHRS, YFSETQ. The CDR3 covers 16 residues. Trimming left V 0 bases short and J 5 bases short, with 18 bases between. The CDR3 nucleotides read TGCGCCAGCAGCTTGGTTACAGGGAAGCACCTCGACGAGCAGTACTTC. Translating it yields CASSLVTGKHLDEQYF.

The genes are TRBV3-1 (or the pseudogene TRBV3-2) and TRBJ2-1; TRBD2 aligns across 11 bases. Germline CDR1 LGHDT, CDR2 YNNKEL (reference sequence). J lost 0 bases, V lost 9 bases, and 13 bases had no gene match. There are 18 residues in the CDR3. The CDR3 nucleotides read TGTGCCAGTCGTGAATTACTAGCGGGGGCCAGCTCCTACAATGAGCAGTTCTTC. Its protein product is CASRELLAGASSYNEQFF.

The chain employs TRBV5-6 and TRBJ2-1; 11 bases are shared with TRBD2. Per the germline V gene, CDR1 is SGHDT and CDR2 is YYEEEE. The junction had 16 bases not matched to a gene; V was cut back by 4 bases and J by 4 bases. The length of the CDR3 is 19 residues. The CDR3 sequence is CASSPPLAGGRSFYNEQFF. CDR3 DNA sequence: TGTGCCAGCAGCCCGCCGCTAGCGGGGGGCCGATCTTTTTACAATGAGCAGTTCTTC. The full variable domain, with the rest looked up from reference TRBV5-6 and TRBJ2-1, is DAGVTQSPTHLIKTRGQQVTLRCSPKSGHDTVSWYQQALGQGPQFIFQYYEEEERQRGNFPDRFSGHQFPNYSSELNVNALLLGDSALYLCASSPPLAGGRSFYNEQFFGPGTRLTVL.

The rearrangement links TRBV19 to TRBJ2-2; possible D gene TRBD1, 5 bases. Deletions cut 3 bases from V and 1 base from J, with 15 bases between. This CDR3 has 17 amino acids. CDR1 is LNHDA, CDR2 SQIVND, per germline (reference sequence). In DNA, the CDR3 is TGTGCCAGTAGTATCAGGGTGGGGCAGATGAACACCGGGGAGCTGTTTTTT. It encodes CASSIRVGQMNTGELFF.

The chain joins TRBV9 to TRBJ2-2; 7 bases agree with TRBD1. CDR3 size: 17 residues. V trimming: 2 bases; J trimming: 1 base; junction bases outside the gene matches: 8. CDR1 is SGDLS, CDR2 YYNGEE, per germline. The CDR3 protein is CASSVSNRGGNTGELFF. CDR3 sequence (DNA): TGTGCCAGCAGCGTGTCTAACAGGGGCGGGAACACCGGGGAGCTGTTTTTT.

The V and J genes are TRBV27 and TRBJ2-7; 14 bases line up with TRBD2. V was pared by 5 bases and J by 0 bases, with 12 bases of the junction left unmatched. This CDR3 has 19 amino acids. Germline lookup yields CDR1 MNHEY and CDR2 SMNVEV (reference sequence). CDR3 nucleotides: TGTGCCAGCAGTCTGCCGGGACTAGCGGGGGACCTCAGCTCCTACGAGCAGTACTTC. Translation gives CASSLPGLAGDLSSYEQYF.